Listed here is a single T cell receptor beta chain. From germline, CDR1 is SEHNR and CDR2 FQNEAQ (reference sequence). The CDR3 covers 13 residues. V was shortened by 2 bases and J by 9 bases, with 14 bases between the two germline ends. Seattle's cohort entered during active infection and was followed longitudinally. This sample is drawn from a study of blood T cell repertoires in COVID-19. On the study more broadly: Sources were T cells, B-cell-depleted T cells, or PBMCs; the material itself was cDNA or gDNA.

Produced via immunoSEQ multiplex PCR; TCRdb's table is partial and in-frame only. The table has about 480,000 clones, about 91% seen once. Sequenced: peripheral blood. The clonotype comes from a man aged 18 to 29 with COVID-19, enrolled during active disease. The rearrangement links TRBV7-9 to TRBJ2-7, with D possibly matching TRBD1 (6 bases). CDR3 coding DNA: TGTGCCAGCAGCTTAAAGGGGGTCTCGGTGCAGTACTTC. Translated, it gives CASSLKGVSVQYF.